The 24 T cell receptor beta chains in this list originate from one sample, sequenced in a study of blood T cell repertoires in COVID-19. Measured with immunoSEQ multiplex PCR; TCRdb has only the in-frame clones, and not every one. The top ten clones hold more than 4.5% of a sample with roughly 280,000 clones, around 87% of them seen once. The sequencing sample was made of peripheral blood. The source is a woman in her sixties with COVID-19, enrolled during active disease.

The gene calls are TRBV30 and TRBJ2-7; the D gene is possibly TRBD2 (5 bases). V lost 3 bases and J lost 2, with 17 bases in between. This CDR3 region has 15 residues. Looked up from germline, CDR1 is GTSNPN and CDR2 is SVGIG (reference sequence). This chain's CDR3 is CAWRQRTQPAYEQYF. In nucleotides, the CDR3 is TGTGCCTGGAGGCAACGGACTCAACCAGCCTACGAGCAGTACTTC.

This chain uses TRBV28 with TRBJ1-1; the D gene is possibly TRBD1 (6 bases). This CDR3 comprises 13 residues. The V end was cut by 5 bases, the J end by 3 bases, with 10 bases between. CDR1 and CDR2 (germline): MDHEN, SYDVKM. CDR3 sequence (DNA): TGTGCCAGCAGTCCCAACAGGGACACTGAAGCTTTCTTT. Encoded protein: CASSPNRDTEAFF.

This chain links TRBV7-3 with TRBJ2-6, with 11 bases fitting TRBD1. CDR3 size: 22 residues. The germline V gene encodes CDR1 SGHTA and CDR2 FQGTGA. V lost 1 base to trimming and J lost 3 bases; unmatched junction nucleotides: 17. The CDR3 nucleotides are TGTGCCAGCAGCTTAAGACCCCCCAGCGGACAGGGGGCAGTAGGTGGGGCCAACGTCCTGACTTTC. As protein: CASSLRPPSGQGAVGGANVLTF.

This chain connects TRBV7-9 to TRBJ2-2; 11 bases agree with TRBD2. The CDR3 loop spans 17 amino acids. V lost 2 bases, J lost 6 bases, and 8 bases stayed unmatched. Per germline, CDR1 SEHNR and CDR2 FQNEAQ (reference sequence). DNA of the CDR3: TGTGCCAGCAGCTTAAGGGACGTGGGACTAGCGGCCGGGGAGCTGTTTTTT. Amino acid sequence: CASSLRDVGLAAGELFF.

The chain couples TRBV1 to TRBJ2-1; TRBD2 was called by the table and not checked on the DNA. TRBV1 is assigned pseudogene status. The CDR3 consists of 20 residues. CDR3 region: CTSSCGLAGPEESSYNEQFF. The CDR3 DNA is TGCACCAGCAGCTGCGGACTAGCGGGGCCCGAAGAGAGCTCCTACAATGAGCAGTTCTTC.

This clone was counted once. This chain connects TRBV5-5 to TRBJ2-5; D may be TRBD2 (6 bases). CDR3 length: 16 amino acids. Germline CDR1 reads SGHKS; CDR2 reads YYEKEE (reference sequence). V was clipped by 4 bases and J by 4 bases, with 20 bases between them. CDR3 amino acids: CASSPTGWGEGETQYF. The DNA of the CDR3 is TGTGCCAGCAGCCCAACCGGGTGGGGGGAAGGAGAGACCCAGTACTTC.

The chain links TRBV6-5 to TRBJ2-1; TRBD2 aligns across 11 bases. This CDR3 has 15 amino acids. The J segment lost 4 bases and the V segment lost 4 bases, leaving 3 bases of the junction unmatched. The V gene's germline CDR1 is MNHEY and CDR2 SVGAGI. The CDR3 DNA is TGTGCCAGCAGTTGGGGACTAGCGGATTACAATGAGCAGTTCTTC. This codes for CASSWGLADYNEQFF.

The rearrangement joins TRBV5-1 to TRBJ2-3; D gene ambiguous. Per the germline V gene, CDR1 is SGHRS and CDR2 is YFSETQ. The CDR3 totals 12 residues. The germline V and J ends were trimmed by 4 bases and 3 bases, with 6 bases remaining between them. CDR3: CASSPQTDTQYF. Written as DNA, the CDR3 is TGCGCCAGCAGCCCGCAGACAGATACGCAGTATTTT.

The chain uses TRBV18 and TRBJ2-7, with 14 bases lining up with TRBD2. The trim removed 4 bases at V and 3 bases at J, leaving 8 bases unmatched. Germline values: CDR1 KGHSH, CDR2 LQKENI. CDR3 length: 17 amino acids. CDR3 in DNA: TGTGCCAGCTCACAACGGACTAGCGGGAGGCCGGACTACGAGCAGTACTTC. This gives the protein CASSQRTSGRPDYEQYF.

This rearrangement joins TRBV6-8 to TRBJ2-1; 8 nucleotides match TRBD2. This CDR3 is 15 amino acids long. Germline V CDR1 and CDR2: MNHGY, SAAAGT. After removal of 7 bases from V and 4 bases from J, the junction contained 9 bases not matched to a gene. The CDR3 is CASKYRLAPYNEQFF. The CDR3 DNA sequence: TGTGCCAGCAAATACCGACTAGCGCCTTACAATGAGCAGTTCTTC.

This clone was observed a handful of times. This sequence joins TRBV9 and TRBJ1-6; possibly TRBD1 for D (5 bases). The germline CDR1 and CDR2 sequences are SGDLS and YYNGEE. The CDR3 has 15 residues. Trimming stripped 4 bases from V and 10 bases from J, with 18 bases between. CDR3 DNA sequence: TGTGCCAGCAGCCTAGGAGAGTTCGGGGGGTCACCCCTCCACTTT. As protein: CASSLGEFGGSPLHF.

The rearrangement joins TRBV28 to TRBJ2-7; TRBD1 matches 7 bases. The CDR3 covers 18 residues. Germline V gene data show CDR1 as MDHEN and CDR2 as SYDVKM. J lost 9 bases, V lost 5 bases, and 25 bases had no gene match. The CDR3 DNA sequence: TGTGCCAGCAGTCCAACCTCGCAGGGGGTGAAAGCCATCCGAAGGCAGTACTTC. This translates into CASSPTSQGVKAIRRQYF.

The chain is built from TRBV28 and TRBJ2-5, with a possible D match to TRBD2 (7 bases). CDR3 length equals 14 residues. Germline values: CDR1 MDHEN, CDR2 SYDVKM. Trimming left V 7 bases short and J 4 bases short, with 16 bases between. DNA for the CDR3: TGTGCCAGCAAGGAGGGGGGGCGGGGAGAGACCCAGTACTTC. Translated, it gives CASKEGGRGETQYF.

This clone has a single count. The CDR3 sequence is CASSPRTGTGKLFF. The CDR3, as DNA: TGTGCCAGCTCTCCCCGGACAGGGACGGGAAAACTGTTTTTT. This chain connects TRBV6-5 to TRBJ1-4, with TRBD1 matching 8 bases. CDR1 MNHEY and CDR2 SVGAGI come from the germline V gene. V was pared by 8 bases and J by 10 bases, with 12 bases of the junction left unmatched. The CDR3 spans 14 residues.

V usage is TRBV9 and J usage is TRBJ1-2, with TRBD1 as a possible D gene (5 bases). Trimming pared 1 base from V and 2 bases from J, leaving 6 bases between. Germline V gene data show CDR1 as SGDLS and CDR2 as YYNGEE. The CDR3 covers 13 residues. This CDR3 is CASSVKGNYGYTF. CDR3 nucleotides: TGTGCCAGCAGCGTAAAGGGGAACTATGGCTACACCTTC.

The V and J genes are TRBV19 and TRBJ2-7; D remains ambiguous. This CDR3 has 13 residues. Looked up from germline, CDR1 is LNHDA and CDR2 is SQIVND (reference sequence). V lost 8 bases, J lost 2 bases, and 13 bases lay in between. The CDR3 region has the DNA TGTGCCAGTGAAGACTCAAATACCTACGAGCAGTACTTC. Translated, it gives CASEDSNTYEQYF.

The J gene is TRBJ1-5, the V gene TRBV10-3, with D possibly being TRBD1 (6 bases). The V and J ends lost 0 bases and 7 bases respectively, with 13 bases between them. The germline V gene encodes CDR1 ENHRY and CDR2 SYGVKD. The CDR3 loop spans 15 amino acids. The CDR3 bases are TGTGCCATCAGTGAGTCCGCAGGGGTAGGGCAGCCCCAGCATTTT. It is translated as CAISESAGVGQPQHF.

The chain combines TRBV28 with TRBJ1-1; D is uncertain. CDR3 length: 13 amino acids. Trimming pared 1 base from V and 6 bases from J, leaving 9 bases between. Germline V gene data show CDR1 as MDHEN and CDR2 as SYDVKM. CDR3 nucleotide sequence: TGTGCCAGCAGTTTATTTTCGGGAGCTGAAGCTTTCTTT. Translating it yields CASSLFSGAEAFF.

The gene calls are TRBV7-8 and TRBJ2-1; 15 nucleotides align to TRBD2. This CDR3 comprises 15 residues. The ends lost 4 bases at V and 10 bases at J; junction bases unmatched: 5. Germline V gene lookup returns CDR1 SGHVS and CDR2 FQNEAQ. CDR3 loop: CASSSGLAGGREQFF. CDR3 DNA sequence: TGTGCCAGCAGCTCGGGACTAGCGGGAGGACGGGAGCAGTTCTTC.

A few counts support this clone. The chain combines TRBV28 with TRBJ2-2, with TRBD2 identical over 11 bases. This CDR3 comprises 18 residues. The germline gives CDR1 MDHEN, CDR2 SYDVKM. After removal of 1 base from V and 1 base from J, the junction contained 5 bases not matched to a gene. CDR3 DNA: TGTGCCAGCAGTTTATTACGCCTAGCGGGAGGGAACACCGGGGAGCTGTTTTTT. Translated: CASSLLRLAGGNTGELFF.

The V call is TRBV20-1, the J call TRBJ1-2; TRBD1 might be the D (6 bases). CDR3 length: 11 amino acids. V gave up 3 bases and J gave up 7 bases, with 9 bases separating them. The germline gives CDR1 DFQATT, CDR2 SNEGSKA (reference sequence). CDR3 loop: CSASLRGGYTF. As DNA, the CDR3 is TGCAGTGCTAGCCTCAGGGGTGGCTACACCTTC.

The chain joins TRBV28 to TRBJ2-4; TRBD1 agrees at 8 bases. Germline loops: CDR1 MDHEN, CDR2 SYDVKM. The V and J ends lost 1 base and 0 bases, in that order; junction bases with no gene match: 8. The CDR3 has 18 amino acids. The CDR3 spells CASSLFGQGAPAKNIQYF. CDR3 coding DNA: TGTGCCAGCAGTTTATTCGGGCAGGGGGCACCAGCCAAAAACATTCAGTACTTC.

This clone was counted only a few times. V is TRBV5-1 and J is TRBJ2-5; D might be TRBD1 (5 bases). Trimming cost V 0 bases and J 1 base, with 7 bases left between them. CDR1 and CDR2 from the germline V gene are SGHRS and YFSETQ. The CDR3 loop spans 14 amino acids. The CDR3 loop reads CASSLGQIQETQYF. The CDR3 region has the DNA TGCGCCAGCAGCTTGGGACAGATCCAAGAGACCCAGTACTTC.

This chain uses TRBV7-2 with TRBJ2-1; D may be TRBD1 (6 bases). CDR3 length equals 15 residues. Between the trimmed V and J ends, which lost 1 base and 6 bases, there was a span of 13 bases. Per the germline V gene, CDR1 is SGHTA and CDR2 is FQGNSA. CDR3 sequence: CASSLDSGVGNEQFF. For the CDR3, the DNA is TGTGCCAGCAGCTTAGATTCAGGGGTTGGCAATGAGCAGTTCTTC.